This T cell receptor beta chain came from a study of cytomegalovirus exposure and HLA in healthy donors. Study observations and caveats: Reports indicate that TCR beta sequences accurately predicted the HLA-A and HLA-B alleles of most subjects. The majority of TCR sequences were rare, yet some public TCRs appeared in many donors.

PCR primers comprised 60 Vbeta and 13 Jbeta primers. The protocol was immunoSEQ multiplex PCR, while the TCRdb copy is restricted to in-frame clones and leaves out a portion. The repertoire holds hundreds of thousands of clones, with 70% to 90% as singletons. The V end lost 1 base, the J end lost 12 bases, and 13 bases lay between the germline ends. Germline CDR1 is SGHTS and CDR2 is YDEGEE. The CDR3 contains 13 residues. A word on this clone: Its antigen is currently unknown.

The sample comprised PBMCs. The receptor comes from a woman aged 18-29 years in good health and CMV-seronegative. V is TRBV5-8 and J is TRBJ1-4, with D unresolved. Here the CDR3 DNA reads TGTGCCAGCAGCTTGAGGCTCGACGGGGAACTGTTTTTT. It translates to CASSLRLDGELFF.